These 27 T cell receptor beta chains were all obtained from the same sample, sequenced in a study of blood T cell repertoires in COVID-19. TCRdb's table, derived via immunoSEQ multiplex PCR, lists solely in-frame clones and lacks some. In the table there are tens of thousands of clones, about 86% of which are singletons. Sample: peripheral blood. These receptor sequences come from a woman older than 75 in a cohort sampled during active or convalescent COVID-19.

The V gene is TRBV11-3, the J gene TRBJ1-2; 7 positions match TRBD1. V shed 5 bases and J 8 bases; nucleotides not matched to a gene: 5. The germline CDR1 and CDR2 sequences are SGHNT and YENEEA. The CDR3 contains 12 residues. CDR3 residues: CASSLDRVGYTF. CDR3 DNA sequence: TGTGCCAGCAGCCTCGACAGGGTCGGCTACACCTTC.

The rearrangement uses TRBV18 and TRBJ1-1; no definite D call. Trimming cost V 3 bases and J 1 base, with 9 bases left between them. Germline CDR1 and CDR2: KGHSH and LQKENI. The CDR3 length is 14 residues. In DNA, the CDR3 is TGTGCCAGCTCACCCGGGATTCGGAACACTGAAGCTTTCTTT. Protein: CASSPGIRNTEAFF. The full variable domain, with the rest looked up from reference TRBV18 and TRBJ1-1, is NAGVMQNPRHLVRRRGQEARLRCSPMKGHSHVYWYRQLPEEGLKFMVYLQKENIIDESGMPKERFSAEFPKEGPSILRIQQVVRGDSAAYFCASSPGIRNTEAFFGQGTRLTVV.

This clone was seen a few times. The chain couples TRBV4-1 to TRBJ2-2, with D unresolved. Germline V gene sequence: CDR1 MGHRA, CDR2 YSYEKL. V shed 0 bases and J shed 7 bases, with 9 bases lying between them. This CDR3 spans 14 amino acids. Here the CDR3 reads CASSQDRYRGELFF. CDR3 nucleotide sequence: TGCGCCAGCAGCCAAGATCGGTACCGCGGGGAGCTGTTTTTT.

The chain links TRBV30 to TRBJ2-5, with TRBD2 matching over 12 bases. CDR1 GTSNPN and CDR2 SVGIG come from the germline V gene (reference sequence). The CDR3 totals 15 residues. With V trimmed by 3 bases and J by 1 base, 3 bases remained unmatched. Written as DNA, the CDR3 is TGTGCCTGGAGGACTAGCGGGAGTCTCCAAGAGACCCAGTACTTC. Amino acids: CAWRTSGSLQETQYF.

This rearrangement joins TRBV18 to TRBJ1-1; TRBD1 might be the D (6 bases). The CDR3 has 15 amino acids. The V gene's germline CDR1 is KGHSH and CDR2 LQKENI. Trimming removed 1 base from V and 5 bases from J, with 14 bases in between. For the CDR3, the DNA is TGTGCCAGCTCACCACAAGAGGGGGAGAGGACTGAAGCTTTCTTT. It codes for CASSPQEGERTEAFF.

The V gene is TRBV5-1, the J gene TRBJ2-7, with 7 bases that match TRBD2. The CDR3 has 14 amino acids. The germline V gene encodes CDR1 SGHRS and CDR2 YFSETQ. V lost 0 bases and J lost 8; bases outside the gene matches: 8. In DNA form, the CDR3 reads TGCGCCAGCAGCTTGGCCGATCGGGGGGACCAGCAGTACTTC. Translation gives CASSLADRGDQQYF.

V gene TRBV28 combines with J gene TRBJ2-7, with D hard to call. The CDR3 sequence is 13 residues long. V was clipped by 2 bases and J by 1 base, with 6 bases between them. CDR1 is MDHEN, CDR2 SYDVKM, per germline. CDR3 amino acids: CASSLAGSYEQYF. The CDR3 nucleotides read TGTGCCAGCAGTTTAGCAGGTTCCTACGAGCAGTACTTC.

This chain links TRBV5-6 with TRBJ2-2; the D gene is possibly TRBD1 (6 bases). V lost 1 base and J lost 1, with 8 bases in between. Germline lookup yields CDR1 SGHDT and CDR2 YYEEEE. The CDR3 length is 15 residues. This CDR3 reads CASSLQQGNTGELFF. The CDR3 region has the DNA TGTGCCAGCAGCTTGCAACAGGGGAACACCGGGGAGCTGTTTTTT.

The V call is TRBV19, the J call TRBJ2-1; 9 bases are shared with TRBD1. Unmatched junction bases numbered 10, after V lost 2 bases and J lost 2 bases. The CDR3 runs to 18 residues. Germline-derived CDR1 and CDR2 are LNHDA and SQIVND (reference sequence). The CDR3 is CASSILQPGQGPYNEQFF. The CDR3 nucleotides read TGTGCCAGTAGTATACTCCAACCGGGACAGGGCCCCTACAATGAGCAGTTCTTC.

A single count supports this clone. The chain has TRBV14 and TRBJ1-4, with 10 bases lining up with TRBD1. J was trimmed by 7 bases and V by 5 bases; bases with no gene match: 7. Germline values: CDR1 SGHDN, CDR2 FVKESK. This CDR3 spans 15 amino acids. In DNA, the CDR3 is TGTGCCAGCAGCGATGCCCGACAGGGGGCTGAAAAACTGTTTTTT. Its translation is CASSDARQGAEKLFF.

This chain links TRBV5-8 with TRBJ2-1; 10 positions match TRBD1. CDR1 and CDR2 from the germline V gene are SGHTS and YDEGEE. J was trimmed by 8 bases and V by 0 bases; bases with no gene match: 5. This CDR3 is 15 amino acids long. The CDR3 DNA follows: TGTGCCAGCAGCTTGGGGGACAGGGGTAACGATGAGCAGTTCTTC. Protein sequence: CASSLGDRGNDEQFF.

This clone has just a few counts. The chain links TRBV18 to TRBJ2-7; 9 bases are a match to TRBD1. Germline-derived CDR1 and CDR2 are KGHSH and LQKENI. CDR3 length: 15 residues. V dropped 6 bases and J dropped 2; count of bases not matched to a gene: 8. The CDR3 spells CASSLSQGATYEQYF. The DNA of the CDR3 is TGTGCCAGCTCCCTATCACAGGGGGCCACCTACGAGCAGTACTTC.

V gene TRBV29-1 combines with J gene TRBJ1-1; no firm D call. Germline V CDR1 and CDR2: SQVTM, ANQGSEA. Trimming took off 8 bases at V and 4 bases at J, with 17 bases between the two ends. The CDR3 length is 13 residues. Here the CDR3 DNA reads TGCAGCTCCCGAGGGCGCGAGGGCACTGAAGCTTTCTTT. Translating it yields CSSRGREGTEAFF.

The rearrangement uses TRBV9 and TRBJ2-5, with D hard to call. This CDR3 region has 13 residues. V lost 3 bases to trimming and J lost 7 bases, with 13 bases between them. The germline V gene has CDR1 SGDLS and CDR2 YYNGEE. The CDR3 protein is CASSAIQRGTQYF. The CDR3 DNA sequence: TGTGCCAGCAGCGCTATACAAAGAGGGACCCAGTACTTC.

This clone has only a few counts. The J gene is TRBJ1-3, the V gene TRBV5-1, with D possibly matching TRBD1 (6 bases). V lost 4 bases and J lost 0, with 17 bases in between. The CDR3 consists of 17 residues. CDR1 and CDR2 (germline): SGHRS, YFSETQ. The DNA of the CDR3 is TGCGCCAGCAGCCCCAGGGGCAGTGAAGGCTCTGGAAACACCATATATTTT. It encodes CASSPRGSEGSGNTIYF.

The chain carries TRBV27 and TRBJ1-1, with a possible D match to TRBD1 (5 bases). The CDR3 is made up of 16 amino acids. Germline V lookup: CDR1 MNHEY, CDR2 SMNVEV (reference sequence). V gave up 8 bases and J gave up 1 base, with 20 bases separating them. The CDR3 is CASVPRAGRGNTEAFF. In nucleotides, the CDR3 is TGTGCCAGCGTACCTAGGGCAGGGCGGGGGAACACTGAAGCTTTCTTT.

V is TRBV5-1 and J is TRBJ2-3, with a weak D call TRBD1 (5 bases). The CDR3 is made up of 14 amino acids. Trimming shortened V by 2 bases and J by 2 bases, and 9 bases separated the two germline ends. Germline V lookup: CDR1 SGHRS, CDR2 YFSETQ. Here the CDR3 DNA reads TGCGCCAGCAGCTTCATAGGGGACACAGATACGCAGTATTTT. Encoded protein: CASSFIGDTDTQYF. The full variable domain, its missing parts supplied by reference TRBV5-1 and TRBJ2-3, is KAGVTQTPRYLIKTRGQQVTLSCSPISGHRSVSWYQQTPGQGLQFLFEYFSETQRNKGNFPGRFSGRQFSNSRSEMNVSTLELGDSALYLCASSFIGDTDTQYFGPGTRLTVL.

This clone was observed a few times. The rearrangement uses TRBV28 and TRBJ2-7; possibly TRBD2 for D (7 bases). Trimming took 2 bases from V and 5 from J, leaving 13 bases between them. Germline CDR1 MDHEN, CDR2 SYDVKM. The CDR3 extends over 14 amino acids. The chain's CDR3 is CASSLGGAKHEQYF. The CDR3 bases are TGTGCCAGCAGTTTAGGGGGGGCTAAGCACGAGCAGTACTTC. Full variable domain (remainder filled in from reference TRBV28 and TRBJ2-7): DVKVTQSSRYLVKRTGEKVFLECVQDMDHENMFWYRQDPGLGLRLIYFSYDVKMKEKGDIPEGYSVSREKKERFSLILESASTNQTSMYLCASSLGGAKHEQYFGPGTRLTVT.

In DNA, the CDR3 is TGTGCCAGCAGCCAATCCGCCCCGGCCTACAATGAGCAGTTCTTC. Translated: CASSQSAPAYNEQFF. The chain recombines TRBV7-9 with TRBJ2-1; no firm D call. V was cut by 5 bases and J by 2 bases, with 13 bases left in between. Germline V gene sequence: CDR1 SEHNR, CDR2 FQNEAQ (reference sequence). The CDR3 has 15 residues.

The CDR3 nucleotides are TGTGCCAGTAGTACCGCGGCGGGGGGACAGGGCTCTGGAAACACCATATATTTT. It encodes CASSTAAGGQGSGNTIYF. The rearrangement links TRBV19 to TRBJ1-3; TRBD1 aligns across 9 bases. CDR3 length equals 18 residues. Germline V gives CDR1 LNHDA, CDR2 SQIVND (reference sequence). V was pared by 4 bases and J by 0 bases, with 10 bases of the junction left unmatched.

This chain uses TRBV4-1 with TRBJ2-3; 11 bases match TRBD1. The V gene end was trimmed by 4 bases and the J gene end by 3 bases; junction bases not matched to a gene: 3. Germline lookup yields CDR1 MGHRA and CDR2 YSYEKL. This CDR3 has 15 amino acids. CDR3 in DNA: TGCGCCAGCAGCCGTGGACAGGGGGCAACAGATACGCAGTATTTT. Translated, it gives CASSRGQGATDTQYF.

This sequence joins TRBV28 and TRBJ1-6; 10 nucleotides line up with TRBD1. The CDR3 is made up of 15 amino acids. From germline, CDR1 is MDHEN and CDR2 SYDVKM. The ends lost 6 bases at V and 10 bases at J; junction bases unmatched: 9. The CDR3 sequence is CASSTGTGVSSPLHF. In DNA, the CDR3 is TGTGCCAGCAGCACTGGGACAGGGGTTAGCTCACCCCTCCACTTT.

V gene TRBV5-1 combines with J gene TRBJ2-2, with TRBD2 matching 7 bases. The CDR3 is 15 residues long. J gave up 6 bases and V 0 bases, and 5 bases lay outside the gene matches. Germline CDR1 SGHRS, CDR2 YFSETQ. The CDR3 coding sequence is TGCGCCAGCAGCTTGGTGGCGGGAGAGGCCGGGGAGCTGTTTTTT. It yields the protein CASSLVAGEAGELFF.

This chain connects TRBV7-9 to TRBJ2-1; D perhaps matches TRBD1 (6 bases). The CDR3 is made up of 13 amino acids. V was pared by 4 bases and J by 4 bases, with 8 bases between. Germline V gene lookup returns CDR1 SEHNR and CDR2 FQNEAQ (reference sequence). CDR3 protein: CASSSGAYNEQFF. The CDR3 DNA is TGTGCCAGCAGCTCAGGGGCTTACAATGAGCAGTTCTTC.

The rearrangement joins TRBV3-1 (or the pseudogene TRBV3-2) to TRBJ2-3; 13 nucleotides match TRBD2. CDR1 and CDR2 from the germline V gene are LGHDT and YNNKEL (reference sequence). The CDR3 is made up of 17 amino acids. J gave up 2 bases and V 4 bases, and 6 bases lay outside the gene matches. CDR3 bases: TGTGCCAGCAGCCGAGGGACTAGCGGGACCTCCACAGATACGCAGTATTTT. It translates to CASSRGTSGTSTDTQYF.

The V and J genes are TRBV2 and TRBJ2-2; tentative D call: TRBD1 (6 bases). The CDR3 runs 15 residues. Trimming took 4 bases from V and 0 from J, leaving 9 bases between them. CDR1 is SNHLY and CDR2 is FYNNEI in the germline V gene. CDR3 amino acids: CASSGGHTNTGELFF. DNA of the CDR3: TGTGCCAGCAGTGGGGGGCACACGAACACCGGGGAGCTGTTTTTT.

The chain links TRBV9 to TRBJ2-1, with D possibly TRBD1 on 5 matching bases. V gave up 4 bases and J gave up 2 bases, with 13 bases separating them. The CDR3 spans 15 residues. Germline V gene sequence: CDR1 SGDLS, CDR2 YYNGEE. The CDR3 sequence: CASSPVQGTYNEQFF. CDR3 nucleotides: TGTGCCAGCAGCCCCGTGCAGGGTACCTACAATGAGCAGTTCTTC.